This TCR beta chain is from a study of cytomegalovirus exposure and HLA in healthy donors. General study findings and limits: A prior analysis recorded that most TCR beta V segments were productive about 87% or about 30% of the time.

With 60 Vbeta and 13 Jbeta primers, the PCR was carried out. The data were produced by immunoSEQ multiplex PCR, yet TCRdb's version contains in-frame clones alone and is incomplete. The sample consists of 92,000 or so clones, less than 80% of them appearing once. In the case of this clone: Its antigen is undetermined.

CDR1 is LNHDA and CDR2 is SQIVND in the germline V gene (reference sequence). Trimming took 2 bases from V and 4 from J, leaving 6 bases between them. The CDR3 sequence is 14 residues long. The sample consisted of PBMCs. The rearrangement uses TRBV19 and TRBJ1-6, with D possibly matching TRBD1 (6 bases). The sequence came from a woman aged 50 to 60 in good health and CMV-seropositive. CDR3 sequence reads: CASSIQGYNSPLHF. For the CDR3, the DNA is TGTGCCAGTAGTATACAGGGGTATAATTCACCCCTCCACTTT.